This T cell receptor beta chain appears in the sequencing data of a study of shared clonotypes between healthy human individuals. Turning to the study itself: Donors had three CD4 naive, three CD4 memory, two CD8 naive and one CD8 memory plate apiece.

Study conclusions and caveats: The diversity represented, both genetic and in exposure history, was limited by few donors.

Notes on this clone: What it recognizes is unknown.

Germline V gives CDR1 SGDLS, CDR2 YYNGEE. The CDR3 spans 14 residues. Trimming pared 6 bases from V and 0 bases from J, leaving 12 bases between. Here immunoSEQ multiplex PCR was the method, and the copy in TCRdb shows in-frame clones only, minus some. The sample yields more than 900,000 clones, 75% to 80% seen once. The source is a man between 18 and 29 years old in good health. Some clones in this sample may be carry-over from other donors' samples. The sequenced sample was memory CD4+ T cells from PBMCs. Subset of the sample: CD45RA-negative fraction. The chain couples TRBV9 to TRBJ2-5; D is perhaps TRBD2 (6 bases). Written as DNA, the CDR3 is TGTGCCAGCAACCGTGGGGGGTACCAAGAGACCCAGTACTTC. This translates into CASNRGGYQETQYF.